This T cell receptor beta chain was retrieved from a study of PD-1 blockade in mismatch repair-deficient tumors. Using immunoSEQ multiplex PCR, the repertoire was profiled, and TCRdb retains in-frame clones only, with some absent. Among roughly 49,000 clones listed, 77% were seen once. All patients were mismatch repair deficient, assessed by either PCR or immunohistochemistry. CDR3 size: 13 residues. From germline, CDR1 is KGHSH and CDR2 LQKENI. V was pared by 2 bases and J by 5 bases, with 6 bases between. The chain links TRBV18 to TRBJ2-2; no clear D gene. This specimen was PBMCs, taken before pembrolizumab treatment. The sequence came from an adult with mismatch repair-deficient cancer. The CDR3 spells CASSPSRTGELFF. CDR3 in DNA: TGTGCCAGCTCACCAAGCCGTACCGGGGAGCTGTTTTTT.